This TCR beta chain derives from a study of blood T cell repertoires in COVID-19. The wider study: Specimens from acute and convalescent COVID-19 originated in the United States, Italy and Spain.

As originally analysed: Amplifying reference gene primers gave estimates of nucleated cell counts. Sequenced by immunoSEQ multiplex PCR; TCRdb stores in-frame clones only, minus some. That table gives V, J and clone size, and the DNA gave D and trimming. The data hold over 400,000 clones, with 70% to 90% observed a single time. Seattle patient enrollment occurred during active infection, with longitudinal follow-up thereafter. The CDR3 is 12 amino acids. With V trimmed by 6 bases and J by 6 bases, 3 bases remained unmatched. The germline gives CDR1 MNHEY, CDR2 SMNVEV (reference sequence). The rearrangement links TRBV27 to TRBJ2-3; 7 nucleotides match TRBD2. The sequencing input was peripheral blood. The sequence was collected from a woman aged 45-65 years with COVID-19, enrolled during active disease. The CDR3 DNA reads TGTGCCAGCAGCCGGGGAGGGGATACGCAGTATTTT. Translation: CASSRGGDTQYF.